This T cell receptor (beta chain) was documented in a study of CD8+ T cells in alopecia areata. Study-wide background: Once tofacitinib had been taken for 6 to 18 months, 6 months off drug followed.

It was cDNA, reverse transcribed from extracted RNA, that served as the sequencing template. The protocol was immunoSEQ multiplex PCR, while the TCRdb copy is restricted to in-frame clones and leaves out a portion. The data show about 140,000 clones, 51% seen once. The length of the CDR3 is 16 residues. Germline V gives CDR1 LNHDA, CDR2 SQIVND (reference sequence). The V gene lost 5 bases and the J gene lost 2 bases, with 17 bases spanning the gap. This clone was counted only a few times. This clonotype was obtained from a human donor with alopecia areata. Sequenced material: CD4+ T cells sorted from blood, taken at week 0. The chain employs TRBV19 and TRBJ2-3, with D maybe TRBD2 (6 bases). CDR3 residues: CASSLGTPGTTDTQYF. CDR3 DNA sequence: TGTGCCAGTAGTCTCGGGACTCCAGGGACCACAGATACGCAGTATTTT.